This entry is about one TCR beta chain. What it binds is not known. This beta chain is an off-target read within a library intended for alpha chains, so its frequency means little. V shed 5 bases and J shed 2 bases, with 10 bases lying between them. The CDR3 extends over 13 amino acids. Germline CDR1 SGHAT, CDR2 FQNNGV. This entry belongs to a study of spatial heterogeneity in lung cancer. TCRdb ran MiXCR on the 5' RACE reads and lists one entry per CDR3 protein. The table lists 150 to 200 distinct CDR3 sequences, 35% to 50% of them singletons. Study-level results: Tumor mutation count correlated with how many alpha and beta TCRs expanded intratumorally.

Time point given: sample taken at primary tumor resection. The study sequenced unsorted whole RNA from tumor, nontumor lung or frozen PBMC. This sequence originates from a female donor with early-stage non-small cell lung cancer. V and J are TRBV11-2 and TRBJ2-7; weak D call: TRBD2 (5 bases). The starting material was lung tumor tissue, obtained at surgery. The CDR3 sequence: CASSPGLTYEQYF. DNA of the CDR3: TGTGCCAGCAGCCCCGGACTGACCTACGAGCAGTACTTC.